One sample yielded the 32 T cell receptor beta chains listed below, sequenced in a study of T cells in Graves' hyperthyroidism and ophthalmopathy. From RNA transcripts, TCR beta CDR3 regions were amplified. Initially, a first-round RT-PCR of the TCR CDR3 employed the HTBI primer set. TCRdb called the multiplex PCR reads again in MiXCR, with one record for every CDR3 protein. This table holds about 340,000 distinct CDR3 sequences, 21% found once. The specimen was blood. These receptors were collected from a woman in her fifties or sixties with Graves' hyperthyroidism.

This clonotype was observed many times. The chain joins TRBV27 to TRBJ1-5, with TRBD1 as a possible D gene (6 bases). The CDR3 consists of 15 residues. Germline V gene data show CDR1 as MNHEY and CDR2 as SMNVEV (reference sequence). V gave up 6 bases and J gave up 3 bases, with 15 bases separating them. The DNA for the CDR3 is TGTGCCAGCAGAAAAGGACAGTACTTCAATCAGCCCCAGCATTTT. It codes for CASRKGQYFNQPQHF.

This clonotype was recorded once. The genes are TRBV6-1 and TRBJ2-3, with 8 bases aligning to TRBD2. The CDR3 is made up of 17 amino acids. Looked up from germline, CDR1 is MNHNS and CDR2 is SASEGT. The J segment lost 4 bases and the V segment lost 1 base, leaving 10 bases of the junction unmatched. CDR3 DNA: TGTGCCAGCAGTGAAGTACTTCCACTGCGGGAGGCAGATACGCAGTATTTT. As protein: CASSEVLPLREADTQYF.

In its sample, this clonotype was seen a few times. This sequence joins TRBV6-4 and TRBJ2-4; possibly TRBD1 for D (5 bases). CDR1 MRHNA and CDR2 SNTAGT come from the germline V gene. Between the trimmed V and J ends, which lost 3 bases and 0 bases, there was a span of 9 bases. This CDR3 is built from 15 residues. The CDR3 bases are TGTGCCAGCAGTGATCCAGGGCTAGCCAAAAACATTCAGTACTTC. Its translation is CASSDPGLAKNIQYF.

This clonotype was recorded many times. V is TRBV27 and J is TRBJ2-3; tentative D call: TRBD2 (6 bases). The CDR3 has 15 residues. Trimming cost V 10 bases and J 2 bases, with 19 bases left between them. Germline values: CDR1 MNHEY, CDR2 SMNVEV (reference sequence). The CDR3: CATKLGTPFTDTQYF. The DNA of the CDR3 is TGTGCCACAAAACTCGGGACTCCGTTCACAGATACGCAGTATTTT.

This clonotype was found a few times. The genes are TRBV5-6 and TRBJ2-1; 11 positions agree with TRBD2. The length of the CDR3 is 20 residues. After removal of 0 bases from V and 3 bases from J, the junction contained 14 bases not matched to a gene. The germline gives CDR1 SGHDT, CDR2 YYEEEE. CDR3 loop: CASSLAQGLAGGRYYNEQFF. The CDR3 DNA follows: TGTGCCAGCAGCTTGGCCCAGGGGTTAGCGGGAGGGCGATACTACAATGAGCAGTTCTTC.

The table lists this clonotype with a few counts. DNA for the CDR3: TGTGCCAGCAGTTTACAGACGGGACAGACAGATACGCAGTATTTT. Its protein is CASSLQTGQTDTQYF. This rearrangement joins TRBV27 to TRBJ2-3, with 7 nucleotides matching TRBD1. Germline lookup yields CDR1 MNHEY and CDR2 SMNVEV (reference sequence). J was trimmed by 3 bases and V by 2 bases; bases with no gene match: 5. The CDR3 is made up of 15 amino acids.

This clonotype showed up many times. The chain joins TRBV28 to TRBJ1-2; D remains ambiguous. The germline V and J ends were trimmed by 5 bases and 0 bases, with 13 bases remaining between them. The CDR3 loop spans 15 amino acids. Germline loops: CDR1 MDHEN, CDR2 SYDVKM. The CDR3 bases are TGTGCCAGCAGTAGAACACGACAAACTAACTATGGCTACACCTTC. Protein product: CASSRTRQTNYGYTF.

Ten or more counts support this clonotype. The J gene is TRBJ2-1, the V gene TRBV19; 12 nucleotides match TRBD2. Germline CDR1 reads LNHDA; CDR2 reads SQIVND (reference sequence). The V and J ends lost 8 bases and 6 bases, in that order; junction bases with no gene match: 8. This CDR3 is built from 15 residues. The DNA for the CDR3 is TGTGCCAGTCGTACCGGGACTAGCGGGTTCAATGAGCAGTTCTTC. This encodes CASRTGTSGFNEQFF.

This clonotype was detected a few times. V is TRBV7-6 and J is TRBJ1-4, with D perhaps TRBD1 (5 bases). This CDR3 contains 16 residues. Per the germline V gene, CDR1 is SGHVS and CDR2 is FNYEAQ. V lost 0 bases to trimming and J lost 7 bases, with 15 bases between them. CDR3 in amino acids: CASSLARGVGGEKLFF. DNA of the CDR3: TGTGCCAGCAGCTTAGCCCGAGGGGTTGGGGGTGAAAAACTGTTTTTT.

CDR3 nucleotides: TGTGCCATCAGACCACGGACAGAGGCCTACGAGCAGTACTTC. Translated: CAIRPRTEAYEQYF. V usage is TRBV10-3 and J usage is TRBJ2-7; tentatively, D is TRBD1 (6 bases). This CDR3 has 14 amino acids. The V and J ends lost 6 bases and 2 bases respectively, with 14 bases between them. Germline V gene lookup returns CDR1 ENHRY and CDR2 SYGVKD.

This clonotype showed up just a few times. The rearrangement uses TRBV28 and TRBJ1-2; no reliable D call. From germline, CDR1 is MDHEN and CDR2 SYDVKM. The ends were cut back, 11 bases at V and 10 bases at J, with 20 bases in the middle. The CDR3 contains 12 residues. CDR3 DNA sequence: TGTGCCGGCATGGCCCCGGTGGTTGACTACACCTTC. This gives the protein CAGMAPVVDYTF.

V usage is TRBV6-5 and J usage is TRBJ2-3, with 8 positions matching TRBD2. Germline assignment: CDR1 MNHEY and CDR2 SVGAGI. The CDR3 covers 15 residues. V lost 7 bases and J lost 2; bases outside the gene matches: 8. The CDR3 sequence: CASKLAGGNTDTQYF. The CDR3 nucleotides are TGTGCCAGCAAGTTGGCGGGGGGTAACACAGATACGCAGTATTTT.

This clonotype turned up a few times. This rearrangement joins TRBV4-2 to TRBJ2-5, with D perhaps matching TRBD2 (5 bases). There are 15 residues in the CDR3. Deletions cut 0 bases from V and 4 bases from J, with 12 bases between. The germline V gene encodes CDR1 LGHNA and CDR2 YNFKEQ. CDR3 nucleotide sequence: TGTGCCAGCAGCCAAGAAGTTGGCCTAGCAGAGACCCAGTACTTC. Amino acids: CASSQEVGLAETQYF.

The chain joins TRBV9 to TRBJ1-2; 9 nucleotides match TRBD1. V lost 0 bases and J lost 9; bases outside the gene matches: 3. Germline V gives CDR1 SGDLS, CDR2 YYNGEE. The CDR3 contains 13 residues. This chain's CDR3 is CASSVGTGASYTF. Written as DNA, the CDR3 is TGTGCCAGCAGCGTAGGGACAGGGGCTAGCTACACCTTC. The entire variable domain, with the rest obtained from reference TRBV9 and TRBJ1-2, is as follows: DSGVTQTPKHLITATGQRVTLRCSPRSGDLSVYWYQQSLDQGLQFLIQYYNGEERAKGNILERFSAQQFPDLHSELNLSSLELGDSALYFCASSVGTGASYTFGSGTRLTVV.

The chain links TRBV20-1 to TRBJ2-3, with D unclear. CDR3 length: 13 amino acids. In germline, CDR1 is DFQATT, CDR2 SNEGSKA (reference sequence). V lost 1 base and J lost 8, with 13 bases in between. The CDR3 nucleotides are TGCAGTGCTAGAGCCGTGGATTCCGGTACGCAGTATTTT. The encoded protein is CSARAVDSGTQYF.

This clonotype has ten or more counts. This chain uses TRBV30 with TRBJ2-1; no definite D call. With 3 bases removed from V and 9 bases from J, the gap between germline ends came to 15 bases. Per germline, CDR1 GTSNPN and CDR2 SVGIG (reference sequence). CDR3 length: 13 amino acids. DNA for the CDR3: TGTGCCTGGAGGCAAGCGAGCTCCAGTGAGCAGTTCTTC. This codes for CAWRQASSSEQFF.

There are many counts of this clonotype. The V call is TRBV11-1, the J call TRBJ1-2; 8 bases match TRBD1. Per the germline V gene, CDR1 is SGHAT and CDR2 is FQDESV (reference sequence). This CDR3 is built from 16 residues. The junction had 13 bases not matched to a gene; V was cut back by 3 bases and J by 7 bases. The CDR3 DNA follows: TGTGCCAGCAGCTTCCAAGGACAGGGAGGACGGCGTGGCTACACCTTC. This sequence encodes CASSFQGQGGRRGYTF.

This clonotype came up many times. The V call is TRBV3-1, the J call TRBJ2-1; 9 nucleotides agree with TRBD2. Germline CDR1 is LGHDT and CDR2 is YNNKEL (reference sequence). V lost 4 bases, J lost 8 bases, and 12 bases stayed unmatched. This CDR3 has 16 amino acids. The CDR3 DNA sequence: TGTGCCAGCAGCCGTCAGTTAGCGGGAGTAGGTTATGAGCAGTTCTTC. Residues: CASSRQLAGVGYEQFF.

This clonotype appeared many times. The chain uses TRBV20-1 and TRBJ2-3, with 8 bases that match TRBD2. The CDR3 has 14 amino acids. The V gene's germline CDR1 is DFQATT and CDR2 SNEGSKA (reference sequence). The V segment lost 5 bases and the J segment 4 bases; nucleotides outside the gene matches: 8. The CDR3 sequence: CSASAGAISDTQYF. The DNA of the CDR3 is TGCAGTGCTTCAGCGGGAGCCATTTCAGATACGCAGTATTTT.

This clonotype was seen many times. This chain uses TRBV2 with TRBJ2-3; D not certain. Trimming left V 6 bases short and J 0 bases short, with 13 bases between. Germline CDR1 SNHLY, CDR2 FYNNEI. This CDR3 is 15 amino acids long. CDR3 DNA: TGTGCCAGCAGCGGAGCCCTCTTAAGCACAGATACGCAGTATTTT. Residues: CASSGALLSTDTQYF. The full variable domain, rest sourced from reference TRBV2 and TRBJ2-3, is EPEVTQTPSHQVTQMGQEVILRCVPISNHLYFYWYRQILGQKVEFLVSFYNNEISEKSEIFDDQFSVERPDGSNFTLKIRSTKLEDSAMYFCASSGALLSTDTQYFGPGTRLTVL.

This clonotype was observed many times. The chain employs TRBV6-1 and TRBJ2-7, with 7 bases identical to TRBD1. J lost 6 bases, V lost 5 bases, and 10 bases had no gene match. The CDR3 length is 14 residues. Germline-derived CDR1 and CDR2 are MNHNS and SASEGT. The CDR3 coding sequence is TGTGCCAGCAGTCCTGTTGGGACAGTTGGCGAGCAGTACTTC. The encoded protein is CASSPVGTVGEQYF.

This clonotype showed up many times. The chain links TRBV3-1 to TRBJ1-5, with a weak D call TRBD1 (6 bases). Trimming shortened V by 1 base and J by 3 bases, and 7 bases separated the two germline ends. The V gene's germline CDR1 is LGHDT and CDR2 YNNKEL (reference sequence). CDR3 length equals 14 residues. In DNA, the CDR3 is TGTGCCAGCAGCCAAGGGGACATCAATCAGCCCCAGCATTTT. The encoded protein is CASSQGDINQPQHF.

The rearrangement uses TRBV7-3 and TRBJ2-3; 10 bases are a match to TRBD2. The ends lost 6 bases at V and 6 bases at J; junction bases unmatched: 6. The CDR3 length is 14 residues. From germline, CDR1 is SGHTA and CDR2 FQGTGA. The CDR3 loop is CASRSSGGWDTQYF. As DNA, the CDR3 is TGTGCCAGCAGGTCTAGCGGGGGTTGGGATACGCAGTATTTT.

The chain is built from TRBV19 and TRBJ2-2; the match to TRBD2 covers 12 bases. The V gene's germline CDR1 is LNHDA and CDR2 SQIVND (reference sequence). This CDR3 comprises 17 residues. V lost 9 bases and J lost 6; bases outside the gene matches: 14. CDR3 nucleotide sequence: TGTGCCAGCCGCCTAGCGGGAGGGCGCAATTATCCCGGGGAGCTGTTTTTT. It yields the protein CASRLAGGRNYPGELFF.

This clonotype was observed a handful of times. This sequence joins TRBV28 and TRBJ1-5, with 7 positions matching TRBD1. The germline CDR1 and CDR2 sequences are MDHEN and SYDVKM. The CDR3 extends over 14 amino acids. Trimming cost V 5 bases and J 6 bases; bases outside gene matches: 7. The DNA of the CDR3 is TGTGCCAGCAGTCTACCGACAGGGACTCAGCCCCAGCATTTT. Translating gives CASSLPTGTQPQHF.

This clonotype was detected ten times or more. The CDR3 sequence is CASSRRGAGEAFF. CDR3 DNA sequence: TGTGCCAGCAGCCGAAGGGGCGCTGGTGAAGCTTTCTTT. This chain connects TRBV3-1 to TRBJ1-1; D is possibly TRBD1 (5 bases). The length of the CDR3 is 13 residues. V lost 4 bases and J lost 7, with 13 bases in between. Germline lookup yields CDR1 LGHDT and CDR2 YNNKEL (reference sequence).

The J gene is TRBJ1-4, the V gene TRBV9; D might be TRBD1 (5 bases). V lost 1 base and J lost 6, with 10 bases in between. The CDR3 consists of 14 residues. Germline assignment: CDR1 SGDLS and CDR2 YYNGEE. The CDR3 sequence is CASSVSGRDEKLFF. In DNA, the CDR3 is TGTGCCAGCAGCGTATCAGGGAGGGATGAAAAACTGTTTTTT.

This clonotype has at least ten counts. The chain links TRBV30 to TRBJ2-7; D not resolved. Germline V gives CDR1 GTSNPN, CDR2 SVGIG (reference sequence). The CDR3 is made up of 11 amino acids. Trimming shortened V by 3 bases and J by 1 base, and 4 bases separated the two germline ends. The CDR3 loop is CAWRNSYEQYF. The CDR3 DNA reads TGTGCCTGGAGAAATTCCTACGAGCAGTACTTC.

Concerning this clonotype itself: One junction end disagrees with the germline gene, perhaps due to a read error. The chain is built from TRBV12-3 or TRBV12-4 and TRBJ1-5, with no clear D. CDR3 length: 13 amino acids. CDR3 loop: CASSFGSNQSQHF. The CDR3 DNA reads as TGTGCCAGCAGTTTTGGGAGCAATCAGTCCCAGCATTTT.

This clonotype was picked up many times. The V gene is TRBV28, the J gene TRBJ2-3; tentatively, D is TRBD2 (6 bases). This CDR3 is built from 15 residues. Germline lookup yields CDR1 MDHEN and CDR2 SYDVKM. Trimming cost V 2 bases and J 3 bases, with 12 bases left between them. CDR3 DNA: TGTGCCAGCAGTTTAGCCCTAGCGACGACAGATACGCAGTATTTT. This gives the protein CASSLALATTDTQYF.

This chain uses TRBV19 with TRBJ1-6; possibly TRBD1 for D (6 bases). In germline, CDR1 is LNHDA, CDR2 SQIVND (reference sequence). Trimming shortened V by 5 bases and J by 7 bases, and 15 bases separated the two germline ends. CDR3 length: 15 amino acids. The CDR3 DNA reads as TGTGCCAGTAGTGACGGGACACTGCGAAATTCACCCCTCCACTTT. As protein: CASSDGTLRNSPLHF. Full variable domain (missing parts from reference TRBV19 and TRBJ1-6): DGGITQSPKYLFRKEGQNVTLSCEQNLNHDAMYWYRQDPGQGLRLIYYSQIVNDFQKGDIAEGYSVSREKKESFPLTVTSAQKNPTAFYLCASSDGTLRNSPLHFGNGTRLTVT.

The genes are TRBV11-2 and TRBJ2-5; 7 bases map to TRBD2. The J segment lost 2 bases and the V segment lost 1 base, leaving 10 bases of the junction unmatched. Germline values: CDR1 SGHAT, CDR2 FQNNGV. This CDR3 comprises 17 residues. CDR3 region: CASSLGAVGGFQETQYF. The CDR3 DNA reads TGTGCCAGCAGCTTAGGCGCAGTGGGGGGGTTTCAAGAGACCCAGTACTTC.